A selection of T cell receptor beta chains follows, all from one sample in a study of cytomegalovirus exposure and HLA in healthy donors. Using immunoSEQ multiplex PCR, the repertoire was profiled, and TCRdb retains in-frame clones only, with some absent. This table holds under 130,000 clones, 60% to 85% found once. The sample taken for sequencing was PBMCs. The receptors derive from a female donor in good health and CMV-seropositive. Each CDR3 is given with its conserved first and last residue. The order of the fields is V gene, D gene, J gene, clone size, CDR3 protein, CDR3 DNA. D genes are given only for firm matches. Not every row has a clone size; where given, it reads once, few, many or a size class.

>TRBV7-7|NA|TRBJ2-1|NA
CASSRDIGGGEQFF
TGTGCTAGCAGCCGGGACATAGGGGGGGGTGAGCAGTTCTTC
>TRBV14|NA|TRBJ2-1|NA
CASSQDLSAGWDEQFF
TGTGCCAGCAGCCAAGATCTCTCGGCGGGGTGGGATGAGCAGTTCTTC
>TRBV9|NA|TRBJ2-3|once
CASSVGRGRAERASTDTQYF
TGTGCCAGCAGCGTAGGGAGGGGTAGGGCAGAACGAGCTAGCACAGATACGCAGTATTTT
>TRBV6-6|TRBD1|TRBJ1-5|NA
CASSSSDRGGNQPQHF
TGTGCCAGCAGTTCGTCTGACAGGGGTGGCAATCAGCCCCAGCATTTT
>TRBV30|TRBD1|TRBJ1-1|NA
CAWRRGQSEAFF
TGTGCCTGGAGAAGGGGACAGAGTGAAGCTTTCTTT
>TRBV11-2|TRBD2|TRBJ2-7|NA
CASSLVGTSPRQHRYEQYF
TGTGCCAGCAGCTTAGTTGGGACTAGCCCGAGGCAACACCGCTACGAGCAGTACTTC
>TRBV19|NA|TRBJ2-7|NA
CASSLPGLLVEQYF
TGTGCCAGTAGTCTCCCGGGACTCCTCGTGGAGCAGTACTTC
>TRBV7-8|NA|TRBJ2-1|NA
CASSLRPVTGKSLF
TGTGCCAGCAGCTTAAGGCCGGTGACGGGAAAGTCTCTCTTC
>TRBV28|TRBD2|TRBJ2-1|NA
CASSSALAGNRDEQFF
TGTGCCAGCAGTTCGGCTCTAGCGGGAAATAGGGATGAGCAGTTCTTC
>TRBV5-1|NA|TRBJ2-7|NA
CASSEGTVSYEQYF
TGCGCCAGCAGCGAGGGGACTGTCTCCTACGAGCAGTACTTC
>TRBV2|TRBD2|TRBJ2-7|few
CASRGTSGREGQYEQYF
TGTGCCAGCAGGGGGACTAGCGGGAGGGAGGGGCAGTACGAGCAGTACTTC
>TRBV6-1|NA|TRBJ1-4|once
CASSRRRPTNEKLFF
TGTGCCAGCAGCCGAAGGAGGCCTACTAATGAAAAACTGTTTTTT
>TRBV18|NA|TRBJ2-5|NA
CASSRGRARETQYF
TGTGCCAGCTCACGGGGCAGGGCTCGGGAGACCCAGTACTTC
>TRBV15|TRBD1|TRBJ1-4|NA
CATGQGYEKLFF
TGTGCCACCGGACAGGGATATGAAAAACTGTTTTTT
>TRBV5-5|NA|TRBJ2-1|NA
CASSSNRANEQFF
TGTGCCAGCAGCTCAAACAGGGCCAATGAGCAGTTCTTC
>TRBV28|NA|TRBJ2-2|once
CASSVGTVNTGELFF
TGTGCCAGCAGCGTTGGTACAGTGAACACCGGGGAGCTGTTTTTT
>TRBV7-9|TRBD1|TRBJ1-5|few
CASSLGAGGSNQPQHF
TGTGCCAGCAGCTTAGGGGCAGGGGGGAGCAATCAGCCCCAGCATTTT
>TRBV7-2|NA|TRBJ1-2|NA
CASSPQGGINYGYTF
TGTGCCAGCAGCCCACAGGGAGGGATCAACTATGGCTACACCTTC
>TRBV4-2|TRBD2|TRBJ2-5|NA
CASSQDSTGGQETQYF
TGTGCCAGCAGCCAAGACTCGACGGGAGGGCAAGAGACCCAGTACTTC
>TRBV18|TRBD2|TRBJ2-1|once
CASSGPARGREGSYNEQFF
TGTGCCAGCTCTGGCCCCGCCCGCGGGCGGGAGGGATCCTACAATGAGCAGTTCTTC
>TRBV15|TRBD1|TRBJ2-6|NA
CATSRDRGSGANVLTF
TGTGCCACCAGCAGGGACAGGGGATCTGGGGCCAACGTCCTGACTTTC
>TRBV7-2|NA|TRBJ1-5|NA
CASSSSTGYNQPQHF
TGTGCCAGCAGCTCTTCGACAGGTTACAATCAGCCCCAGCACTTT
>TRBV7-2|NA|TRBJ1-2|NA
CASSLYSGYGYTF
TGTGCCAGCAGCTTATATTCGGGGTATGGCTACACCTTC
>TRBV30|TRBD2|TRBJ2-3|NA
CAWSVLAGGTDTQYF
TGTGCCTGGAGTGTACTGGCGGGGGGGACAGATACGCAGTATTTT
>TRBV5-1|NA|TRBJ1-1|NA
CASTQGGGNTEAFF
TGCGCCAGCACTCAGGGAGGGGGGAACACTGAAGCTTTCTTT
>TRBV29-1|NA|TRBJ2-7|NA
CSVEGQGPYEQYF
TGCAGCGTTGAGGGGCAGGGTCCCTACGAGCAGTACTTC
>TRBV11-2|TRBD1|TRBJ1-1|NA
CASSKSPGQGSTEAFF
TGTGCCAGCAGCAAAAGCCCGGGACAGGGAAGCACTGAAGCTTTCTTT
>TRBV4-3|TRBD2|TRBJ2-1|NA
CASSQTTSGGNNEQFF
TGCGCCAGCAGCCAGACAACTAGCGGGGGGAACAATGAGCAGTTCTTC
>TRBV19|TRBD2|TRBJ2-2|NA
CASRAQTSGGLTGELFF
TGTGCCAGTAGGGCCCAGACTAGCGGGGGGCTCACCGGGGAGCTGTTTTTT
>TRBV4-1|NA|TRBJ1-4|few
CASSPGYAAGEKLFF
TGCGCCAGCAGTCCGGGATATGCGGCAGGCGAAAAACTGTTTTTT
>TRBV29-1|TRBD2|TRBJ2-1|NA
CSVEFGGSSYNEQFF
TGCAGCGTTGAGTTCGGGGGGAGCTCCTACAATGAGCAGTTCTTC
>TRBV27|NA|TRBJ2-5|NA
CAAPAAEETQYF
TGTGCCGCCCCCGCCGCCGAGGAGACCCAGTACTTC
>TRBV11-2|TRBD2|TRBJ2-1|NA
CASVFGLASDEQFF
TGTGCCAGCGTTTTCGGACTAGCCTCAGATGAGCAGTTCTTC
>TRBV4-3|NA|TRBJ1-3|few
CASSPSLTSGNTIYF
TGCGCCAGCAGCCCGTCCCTGACATCCGGAAACACCATATATTTT
>TRBV6-1|TRBD1|TRBJ1-6|NA
CASNGQGRSPLHF
TGTGCCAGCAACGGACAGGGCCGGTCACCCCTCCACTTT
>TRBV19|TRBD2|TRBJ2-1|few
CASKASGYNEQFF
TGTGCCAGTAAGGCTAGCGGTTACAATGAGCAGTTCTTC
>TRBV7-8|NA|TRBJ2-7|few
CASSNNPRLNEQYF
TGTGCCAGCAGCAACAACCCCCGCCTCAACGAGCAGTACTTC